These T cell receptor beta chains were read from a single sample in a study of OX40 agonist ivuxolimab in advanced cancers. Here immunoSEQ multiplex PCR was the method, and the copy in TCRdb shows in-frame clones only, minus some. The sample has about 60,000 clones; roughly 86% are singletons. The sequenced sample was CD4+ or CD8+ T cells sorted from blood, obtained in a trial of the OX40 agonist ivuxolimab. These receptors were collected from an adult with an advanced solid tumor such as melanoma, head and neck, liver or kidney cancer. The CDR3 runs from the conserved cysteine through the conserved F or W. Fields, in order: D gene, J gene, V gene, clone size, CDR3 DNA, CDR3 protein. A D gene is named only where the DNA matches it firmly. The size entry is marked missing in some rows and otherwise reads once, few, many or a size class.

d_gene: -
j_gene: TRBJ2-7
v_gene: TRBV5-5
abundance: -
CDR3nt: TGTGCCAGCAGCATTTCCCCGGGCGGATCATACGAGCAGTACTTC
CDR3aa: CASSISPGGSYEQYF

d_gene: -
j_gene: TRBJ1-5
v_gene: TRBV7-8
abundance: -
CDR3nt: TGTGCCAGCAGCTTACCGGGCAGAGACAATCAGCCCCAGCATTTT
CDR3aa: CASSLPGRDNQPQHF

d_gene: -
j_gene: TRBJ2-3
v_gene: TRBV11-2
abundance: -
CDR3nt: TGTGCCAGCAGCTTAGCGGTTTTCTCAGATACGCAGTATTTT
CDR3aa: CASSLAVFSDTQYF

d_gene: TRBD1
j_gene: TRBJ1-6
v_gene: TRBV19
abundance: -
CDR3nt: TGTGCCAGTAGTCGCATGGACAGGGACGATTCACCCCTCCACTTT
CDR3aa: CASSRMDRDDSPLHF

d_gene: TRBD1
j_gene: TRBJ1-2
v_gene: TRBV6-5
abundance: -
CDR3nt: TGTGCCAGCAGTAAACCGGGACAGGGGAACTATGGCTACACCTTC
CDR3aa: CASSKPGQGNYGYTF

d_gene: -
j_gene: TRBJ2-2
v_gene: TRBV29-1
abundance: once
CDR3nt: TGCAGCGTTTGGGGGAGTGGATCCGGGGAGCTGTTTTTT
CDR3aa: CSVWGSGSGELFF

d_gene: -
j_gene: TRBJ2-3
v_gene: TRBV7-9
abundance: -
CDR3nt: TGTGCCAGCAGCTTAGTTGGCCAGGGCACAGATACGCAGTATTTT
CDR3aa: CASSLVGQGTDTQYF

d_gene: -
j_gene: TRBJ2-3
v_gene: TRBV9
abundance: -
CDR3nt: TGTGCCAGCAGCACCGACCGACAGGTGTACACAGATACGCAGTATTTT
CDR3aa: CASSTDRQVYTDTQYF

d_gene: -
j_gene: TRBJ2-6
v_gene: TRBV4-1
abundance: -
CDR3nt: TGCGCCAGCAGCCAATCCGGGGTAGGGACCAGCTCTGGGGCCAACGTCCTGACTTTC
CDR3aa: CASSQSGVGTSSGANVLTF

d_gene: -
j_gene: TRBJ1-5
v_gene: TRBV19
abundance: -
CDR3nt: TGTGCCAGTAGTATCGGAATTGGCCTGTGGAATCAGCCCCAGCATTTT
CDR3aa: CASSIGIGLWNQPQHF

d_gene: -
j_gene: TRBJ2-7
v_gene: TRBV10-1
abundance: few
CDR3nt: TGCGCCAGCAGTCAGAGCTCCTACGAGCAGTACTTC
CDR3aa: CASSQSSYEQYF

d_gene: -
j_gene: TRBJ1-2
v_gene: TRBV10-3
abundance: -
CDR3nt: TGTGCCATCAGTGAGTCGTCAGAATTAGGCTATGGCTACACCTTC
CDR3aa: CAISESSELGYGYTF

d_gene: -
j_gene: TRBJ2-1
v_gene: TRBV6-1
abundance: -
CDR3nt: TGTGCCAGCAGTTGGGAAAGGGACAATGAGCAGTTCTTC
CDR3aa: CASSWERDNEQFF

d_gene: TRBD1
j_gene: TRBJ1-1
v_gene: TRBV2
abundance: -
CDR3nt: TGTGCCAGCCACAGGGGCGCGAACACTGAAGCTTTCTTT
CDR3aa: CASHRGANTEAFF

d_gene: -
j_gene: TRBJ1-2
v_gene: TRBV29-1
abundance: -
CDR3nt: TGCAGCGTTGAAGATACGCCAGGGGTTGGTGGCTACACCTTC
CDR3aa: CSVEDTPGVGGYTF

d_gene: -
j_gene: TRBJ2-2
v_gene: TRBV30
abundance: few
CDR3nt: TGTGCCTGGAGTGTTCTAGCGACCTCGAACACCGGGGAGCTGTTTTTT
CDR3aa: CAWSVLATSNTGELFF

d_gene: -
j_gene: TRBJ2-3
v_gene: TRBV7-7
abundance: -
CDR3nt: TGTGCTAGCAGCTTCGAGGGGGGTACGCAGTATTTT
CDR3aa: CASSFEGGTQYF

d_gene: -
j_gene: TRBJ2-1
v_gene: TRBV7-6
abundance: -
CDR3nt: TGTGCCAGCAGCCCCGACGATGTCGCGAAGTTCTTC
CDR3aa: CASSPDDVAKFF

d_gene: TRBD1
j_gene: TRBJ2-2
v_gene: TRBV9
abundance: -
CDR3nt: TGTGCCAGCAGCCCCAGACAGGGAAGCACCGGGGAGCTGTTTTTT
CDR3aa: CASSPRQGSTGELFF

d_gene: TRBD2
j_gene: TRBJ2-7
v_gene: TRBV28
abundance: -
CDR3nt: TGTGCCAGCAGCCAAGGACTAGTTAGTCGCGAGCAGTACTTC
CDR3aa: CASSQGLVSREQYF

d_gene: -
j_gene: TRBJ2-5
v_gene: TRBV20-1
abundance: -
CDR3nt: TGCAGTGCTAGAGGAGAGACCCAGTACTTC
CDR3aa: CSARGETQYF

d_gene: -
j_gene: TRBJ2-1
v_gene: TRBV5-1
abundance: -
CDR3nt: TGCGCCAGCAGCACCAGAACAGACCGGGGGCAGTTCTTC
CDR3aa: CASSTRTDRGQFF

d_gene: TRBD2
j_gene: TRBJ2-1
v_gene: TRBV27
abundance: -
CDR3nt: TGTGCCAGCAGTCGACTAGCGGGGCGACGCAATGAGCAGTTCTTC
CDR3aa: CASSRLAGRRNEQFF

d_gene: TRBD2
j_gene: TRBJ2-7
v_gene: TRBV2
abundance: -
CDR3nt: TGTGCCAGCAGTGTAAGGGGACTAGCGACCTACGAGCAGTACTTC
CDR3aa: CASSVRGLATYEQYF

d_gene: -
j_gene: TRBJ1-4
v_gene: TRBV5-3
abundance: -
CDR3nt: TGTGCCAGAAGCTTGCAAGGGGAAGCGGCTAATGAAAAACTGTTTTTT
CDR3aa: CARSLQGEAANEKLFF

d_gene: -
j_gene: TRBJ1-1
v_gene: TRBV15
abundance: -
CDR3nt: TGTGCCACCAGCAGAGATCAGGGGCTCAGGAACACTGAAGCTTTCTTT
CDR3aa: CATSRDQGLRNTEAFF

d_gene: -
j_gene: TRBJ2-1
v_gene: TRBV27
abundance: -
CDR3nt: TGTGCCAGCAGTCCCGTGGGGAGAAGGGGCAATGAGCAGTTCTTC
CDR3aa: CASSPVGRRGNEQFF

d_gene: TRBD2
j_gene: TRBJ2-7
v_gene: TRBV27
abundance: -
CDR3nt: TGTGCCAGCAGTTTGGCTAGCGGGGGGTCCTACGAGCAGTACTTC
CDR3aa: CASSLASGGSYEQYF

d_gene: TRBD2
j_gene: TRBJ2-1
v_gene: TRBV4-1
abundance: -
CDR3nt: TGCGCCAGCAGCCAAGGATTTGTAATGGCGGGAGGGGGTTCCAATGAGCAGTTCTTC
CDR3aa: CASSQGFVMAGGGSNEQFF

d_gene: TRBD2
j_gene: TRBJ2-3
v_gene: TRBV5-1
abundance: -
CDR3nt: TGCGCCAGCAGCTCAGGGCTAGCGGGAGGATTCACCTCTAGCACAGATACGCAGTATTTT
CDR3aa: CASSSGLAGGFTSSTDTQYF

d_gene: -
j_gene: TRBJ1-2
v_gene: TRBV14
abundance: -
CDR3nt: TGTGCCAGCAGCCATTTGGGGGCGTTTGGCTACACCTTC
CDR3aa: CASSHLGAFGYTF

d_gene: TRBD2
j_gene: TRBJ2-7
v_gene: TRBV27
abundance: -
CDR3nt: TGTGCCAGCAGTTCGAGGACTAGCGGGAGTTCCTACGAGCAGTACTTC
CDR3aa: CASSSRTSGSSYEQYF

d_gene: -
j_gene: TRBJ2-1
v_gene: TRBV11-2
abundance: -
CDR3nt: TGTGCCAGCAGCCCCAGGGGCAACTGGCAGTTCTTC
CDR3aa: CASSPRGNWQFF

d_gene: -
j_gene: TRBJ2-7
v_gene: TRBV7-3
abundance: -
CDR3nt: TGTGCCAGCAGCCCCCAGGGGCTGGGCGAGCAGTACTTC
CDR3aa: CASSPQGLGEQYF

d_gene: -
j_gene: TRBJ2-7
v_gene: TRBV7-2
abundance: -
CDR3nt: TGTGCCAGCAGCTCCTTGGACGGCCTAGAGCAGTACTTC
CDR3aa: CASSSLDGLEQYF

d_gene: TRBD1
j_gene: TRBJ2-4
v_gene: TRBV30
abundance: -
CDR3nt: TGTGCCTGGAGCGCTCGGGGACAGGGGGGTGTTCAGTACTTC
CDR3aa: CAWSARGQGGVQYF

d_gene: -
j_gene: TRBJ1-1
v_gene: TRBV27
abundance: -
CDR3nt: TGTGCCAGCAGTTCAACGTACGGGGGTGAAGCTTTCTTT
CDR3aa: CASSSTYGGEAFF

d_gene: -
j_gene: TRBJ1-2
v_gene: TRBV30
abundance: -
CDR3nt: TGTGCCTGGAGCGTGGGGGCGCGGTATGGCTACACCTTC
CDR3aa: CAWSVGARYGYTF

d_gene: TRBD1
j_gene: TRBJ1-2
v_gene: TRBV18
abundance: -
CDR3nt: TGTGCCAGCTCACCGGAAACAGGGGGCAGTGGCTACACCTTC
CDR3aa: CASSPETGGSGYTF

d_gene: TRBD1
j_gene: TRBJ2-4
v_gene: TRBV11-3
abundance: -
CDR3nt: TGTGCCAGCAGCTTAGATGGACAGGCAAACATTCAGTACTTC
CDR3aa: CASSLDGQANIQYF